The rows below give T cell receptor beta chains drawn from one sample of a study of blood T cell repertoires in COVID-19. Profiling relied on immunoSEQ multiplex PCR, and the TCRdb table lists in-frame clones only, not all of them. This sample has tens of thousands of clones, with about 93% found just once. Sequenced material: peripheral blood. All receptors come from a human donor in a cohort sampled during active COVID-19. The CDR3 runs from the conserved cysteine through the conserved F or W. The D gene is left open where the match is weak. Not every row has a clone size; where given, it reads once, few, many or a size class.

d_call j_call v_call clone_size cdr3_nt cdr3_aa
. TRBJ2-3 TRBV6-5 . TGTGCCATGGGGGCATCCCTTCCTACAGATACGCAGTATTTT CAMGASLPTDTQYF
. TRBJ1-5 TRBV2 . TGTGCCAGCAGTGTTCAGGGTCCTGGCAATCAGCCCCAGCATTTT CASSVQGPGNQPQHF
TRBD1 TRBJ1-6 TRBV12-3/TRBV12-4 . TGTGCCAGCAGTTCAGACAGGGTTCGGACCCTCCACTTT CASSSDRVRTLHF
. TRBJ1-5 TRBV11-2 once TGTGCCAGCAGCTTAGAGGGAACGGGGTATGGCAATCAGCCCCAGCATTTT CASSLEGTGYGNQPQHF
. TRBJ1-3 TRBV9 . TGTGCCAGCAGCGCCGGGACTCTACGCTCTGGAAACACCATATATTTT CASSAGTLRSGNTIYF
. TRBJ2-2 TRBV24-1 . TGTGCCACCCACCTCCGGGGCTCCCGGCGGGATGTCGGGGAGCTGTTTTTT CATHLRGSRRDVGELFF
. TRBJ2-7 TRBV9 once TGTGCCAGCAGCGCGGGGGACCGCTCCTCGTACGAGCAGTACTTC CASSAGDRSSYEQYF
. TRBJ1-5 TRBV28 . TGTGCCAGCAGCCCCCATCCGACAGCCTTCAATCAGCCCCAGCATTTT CASSPHPTAFNQPQHF
TRBD2 TRBJ2-3 TRBV3-1/TRBV3-2 . TGTGCCAGCACGGCGGGGGAATTCCTTCTCACAGATACGCAGTATTTT CASTAGEFLLTDTQYF
. TRBJ2-6 TRBV15 . TGTGCCACCAGCAGAGATGCTAGAGGTGGGGCCAACGTCCTGACTTTC CATSRDARGGANVLTF
TRBD1 TRBJ1-5 TRBV29-1 . TGCAGCGTAACTACCGGGACAGGGGGCCAGCCCCAGCATTTT CSVTTGTGGQPQHF
TRBD2 TRBJ2-5 TRBV5-4 . TGTGCCAGCAGCTTGGAAGGGCGGCTAGCGGGGACCCAAGAGACCCAGTACTTC CASSLEGRLAGTQETQYF
. TRBJ1-1 TRBV12-5 . TGTGCTAGTGGTCCCCAGGGTCGGTCAAACGCTTTCTTT CASGPQGRSNAFF
TRBD2 TRBJ2-1 TRBV6-5 . TGTGCCAGCAGTTACCCGCGACTAGCGGTCCACAATGAGCAGTTCTTC CASSYPRLAVHNEQFF
. TRBJ1-4 TRBV2 . TGTGCCACCATTACCATCGGGTCCGAAGTCGGTAATGAAAAACTGTTTTTT CATITIGSEVGNEKLFF
. TRBJ1-4 TRBV28 . TGTGCCAGCAGTTCGGAGGGCGCAACTAATGAAAAACTGTTTTTT CASSSEGATNEKLFF
. TRBJ2-1 TRBV9 . TGTGCCAGCAGCGTAGGTTGGAGCTCCTACAATGAGCAGTTCTTC CASSVGWSSYNEQFF
. TRBJ2-7 TRBV5-1 . TGCGCCAGCAGCTTACAGGGTAGTGACGAGCAGTACTTC CASSLQGSDEQYF
. TRBJ2-7 TRBV27 . TGTGCCAGCAGTCCCACCGGGTCCTACGAGCAGTACTTC CASSPTGSYEQYF
. TRBJ2-6 TRBV7-8 . TGTGCCAGCAGCACAGGGTTCTCTGGGGCCAACGTCCTGACTTTC CASSTGFSGANVLTF
TRBD2 TRBJ2-2 TRBV9 . TGTGCCAGCAGCGTCTTTAGCGGGGGGGGGAGCACCGGGGAGCTGTTTTTT CASSVFSGGGSTGELFF
. TRBJ1-2 TRBV5-5 . TGTGCCAGCAGCTTGGAAGGCCCCGCGGGTCTCCTTGGCTACACCTTC CASSLEGPAGLLGYTF
. TRBJ1-6 TRBV6-5 . TGTGCCAGCAGTTACTCGGGGGGTGGCTCACCCCTCCACTTT CASSYSGGGSPLHF
TRBD2 TRBJ2-1 TRBV4-3 . TGCGCCAGCAGCCAAGAGGTCGGACTAGCGGCCTACAATGAGCAGTTCTTC CASSQEVGLAAYNEQFF
. TRBJ2-7 TRBV2 . TGTGCCAGCAGTGAAACTCGGGTCTCCTACGAGCAGTACTTC CASSETRVSYEQYF
TRBD1 TRBJ1-1 TRBV9 . TGTGCCAGCAGCGGGTCCCGGGACAGGGGGAAATACACTGAAGCTTTCTTT CASSGSRDRGKYTEAFF
. TRBJ1-1 TRBV20-1 . TGCAAACCGGGTAACACTGAAGCTTTCTTT CKPGNTEAFF
TRBD1 TRBJ2-5 TRBV10-2 . TGCGCCAGCACTGGGACAGGGGGTCAATGGGAGACCCAGTACTTC CASTGTGGQWETQYF
TRBD1 TRBJ1-4 TRBV9 . TGTGCCAGCAGCCCCAGACAGGGACCAACTAATGAAAAACTGTTTTTT CASSPRQGPTNEKLFF
TRBD2 TRBJ2-1 TRBV4-3 . TGCGCCAGCAGCCAAGTCCCTTTATTTAGCGGGGGGGCGGACGCTTTCTCGTTCTTC CASSQVPLFSGGADAFSFF
TRBD1 TRBJ2-2 TRBV19 . TGTGCCAGTAGCTCCGGGACAGGGGTCGCCGGGGAGCTGTTTTTT CASSSGTGVAGELFF
. TRBJ1-2 TRBV6-5 . TGTGCCAGCGGTCAGGGATATGGCTACACCTTC CASGQGYGYTF
TRBD1 TRBJ1-2 TRBV6-5 . TGTGCCAGCAGGCGGACAGGAAACTATGGCTACACCTTC CASRRTGNYGYTF
. TRBJ1-5 TRBV5-1 . TGCGCCAGCAGCTTGGATGGACAGAGCAATCAGCCCCAGCATTTT CASSLDGQSNQPQHF
. TRBJ2-1 TRBV12-5 once TGTGCTAGTGCTTTAGGAGTTCCCAATGAGCAGTTCTTC CASALGVPNEQFF
. TRBJ1-6 TRBV5-1 . TGCGCCAGCAGCTTGGTAGTGACACCGGAATCACCCCTCCACTTT CASSLVVTPESPLHF
TRBD1 TRBJ2-2 TRBV5-1 . TGCGCCAGCAGCCCAACCGGGACAGGGGGAAGCGGGGAGCTGTTTTTT CASSPTGTGGSGELFF
. TRBJ2-3 TRBV5-6 . TGTGCCAGCAGCTTGGGACCGGCGGGGTACACAGATACGCAGTATTTT CASSLGPAGYTDTQYF
. TRBJ2-5 TRBV11-2 once TGTGCCAGCAGCCCCGGGTCCCAAGCTCCTAAGACCCAGTACTTC CASSPGSQAPKTQYF
. TRBJ1-2 TRBV25-1 . TGTGCCAGCAGTGAATATGGGGGCTCAGCGGCATCTGGCTACACCTTC CASSEYGGSAASGYTF
. TRBJ1-1 TRBV7-2 . TGTGCCAGCAGCTCCTCGGGGGTCGCCCCCTTGGCCACTGAAGCTTTCTTT CASSSSGVAPLATEAFF
. TRBJ2-7 TRBV27 . TGTGCCAGTCGCTCCGGCAGGGCCGAGCAGTACTTC CASRSGRAEQYF
. TRBJ1-3 TRBV12-3/TRBV12-4 . TGTGCCAGCAGCGGTGGCAGGGGAAACACCATATATTTT CASSGGRGNTIYF
. TRBJ1-1 TRBV3-1/TRBV3-2 . TGTGCCAGCAGCCAAGATCTTGGCTTCTTT CASSQDLGFF
TRBD1 TRBJ2-5 TRBV7-9 . TGTGCCAGCAGCCGAACTTTACAAGACAGGGCAGAGACCCAGTACTTC CASSRTLQDRAETQYF
TRBD1 TRBJ2-1 TRBV6-5 . TGTGCCAGCAGTCGGGTTTTGGGACAGGGTCCGGAGTTCTTC CASSRVLGQGPEFF
TRBD2 TRBJ2-3 TRBV30 . TGTGCCTGGAGCCACATTCGGACTAGCGGGGACCCAGATACGCAGTATTTT CAWSHIRTSGDPDTQYF
TRBD2 TRBJ2-6 TRBV9 . TGTGCCAGCAGCGGGCTGACTAGCGGCGCCTCTGGGGCCAACGTCCTGACTTTC CASSGLTSGASGANVLTF
. TRBJ1-4 TRBV3-1/TRBV3-2 once TGTGCCAGCAGCCAAGCTGTTGAAAAACTGTTTTTT CASSQAVEKLFF
. TRBJ2-3 TRBV7-2 . TGTGCCAGCAGCCCAATGGGCCAGGGGTCAGATACGCAGTATTTT CASSPMGQGSDTQYF
TRBD1 TRBJ1-3 TRBV25-1 . TGTGCCAGCCGTCAGACAGGGTCTGGAAACACCATATATTTT CASRQTGSGNTIYF
. TRBJ2-7 TRBV29-1 . TGCAGCGTGTCACAGGGTTTGCCATTGCTCCTCAGCTCCTACGAGCAGTACTTC CSVSQGLPLLLSSYEQYF
TRBD2 TRBJ2-7 TRBV7-8 . TGTGCCAGCAGCTGGGCCCTAGCGGGGGGTTCCTACGAGCAGTACTTC CASSWALAGGSYEQYF
. TRBJ2-5 TRBV2 once TGTGCCAGCAGTGTACAGGGCCAGGAGACCCAGTACTTC CASSVQGQETQYF
. TRBJ2-1 TRBV18 . TGTGCCAGCTCACCAGGGTGGGGGGCCTACAATGAGCAGTTCTTC CASSPGWGAYNEQFF
TRBD2 TRBJ2-1 TRBV7-2 once TGTGCCAGCAGCTTAGTAGCGGGGGGAGGCAGGGAGCAGTTCTTC CASSLVAGGGREQFF